This passage covers 7 T cell receptor beta chains from one sample sequenced in a study of Tregs in tolerant kidney transplant recipients. Recipients received nonmyeloablative bone marrow transplants from related graft donors, with transient mixed chimerism. Sequenced by immunoSEQ multiplex PCR; TCRdb stores in-frame clones only, minus some. The sample totals nearly 15,000 clones. This specimen consisted of CD4+ T cells from blood (PBMCs), obtained 12 months after the transplant. The receptors come from a human patient who received a combined kidney and bone marrow transplant. Some T cells may possibly be graft donor cells.

To note about this clone: The observed sequence ends 3 residues before the CDR3 terminus, with the missing tail filled in from the germline J gene. The chain couples TRBV18 to TRBJ2-1; D is perhaps TRBD2 (6 bases). The CDR3 consists of 17 residues. Deletions cut 0 bases from V and 6 bases from J, with 18 bases between. Germline CDR1 is KGHSH and CDR2 is LQKENI. The CDR3 region is CASSPPSLAGFINEQFF. CDR3 DNA (partial): TGTGCCAGCTCACCACCGAGTTTGGCGGGATTTATCAATGAG.

As regards this clone: The missing CDR3 end, 3 residues past where the read stops, is filled in from the germline J gene. This chain uses TRBV19 with TRBJ2-1, with 7 bases fitting TRBD2. This CDR3 spans 12 amino acids. CDR1 is LNHDA and CDR2 is SQIVND in the germline V gene (reference sequence). The V gene end was trimmed by 7 bases and the J gene end by 3 bases; junction bases not matched to a gene: 0. CDR3 protein: CASTSGYNEQFF. The covered CDR3 bases are TGTGCCAGTACTAGCGGCTACAATGAG.

Turning to this clone: The CDR3 end falls 3 residues outside the read, so it is completed with the germline J gene. V is TRBV30 and J is TRBJ2-2; weak D call: TRBD1 (5 bases). This CDR3 region has 15 residues. In germline, CDR1 is GTSNPN, CDR2 SVGIG (reference sequence). The V end was cut by 1 base, the J end by 4 bases, with 13 bases between. The CDR3 bases that were read are TGTGCCTGGAGTGGGAATGGGGCAGTCACCGGGGAG. Protein sequence: CAWSGNGAVTGE. In full, the CDR3 is CAWSGNGAVTGELFF.

Of note for this clone: The read halts 3 residues ahead of the CDR3 end, with the missing end drawn from the germline J gene. The V gene is TRBV27, the J gene TRBJ1-6, with 11 positions matching TRBD1. CDR3 length: 15 residues. V dropped 5 bases and J dropped 10; count of bases not matched to a gene: 7. From germline, CDR1 is MNHEY and CDR2 SMNVEV (reference sequence). The DNA read from the CDR3 is TGTGCCAGCAGTAGCGGGACAGGGGGAGAATCACCC. Its protein is CASSSGTGGESP. The whole CDR3 sequence is CASSSGTGGESPLHF.

With regard to this clone: Read data end 3 residues before the CDR3 end; the end is taken from the germline J gene. V usage is TRBV5-1 and J usage is TRBJ2-6; D is perhaps TRBD1 or TRBD2 (7 bases each). Deletions cut 4 bases from V and 1 base from J, with 18 bases between. CDR3 length: 18 residues. CDR1 is SGHRS, CDR2 YFSETQ, per germline. The CDR3 sequence is CASSRLGGGLSGANVLTF. The sequenced CDR3 bases are TGCGCCAGCAGCCGCCTGGGAGGGGGCCTTTCTGGGGCCAACGTC. The whole variable domain, filled in from reference TRBV5-1 and TRBJ2-6, reads KAGVTQTPRYLIKTRGQQVTLSCSPISGHRSVSWYQQTPGQGLQFLFEYFSETQRNKGNFPGRFSGRQFSNSRSEMNVSTLELGDSALYLCASSRLGGGLSGANVLTFGAGSRLTVL.

Notes on this clone: The read ends 3 residues before the CDR3 terminus; that terminus is restored from the germline J gene. The genes are TRBV2 and TRBJ2-7; a possible D gene is TRBD2 (6 bases). Germline V lookup: CDR1 SNHLY, CDR2 FYNNEI. The CDR3 spans 17 residues. Trimming removed 4 bases from V and 3 bases from J, with 22 bases in between. The covered CDR3 bases are TGTGCCAGCAGTGTCCTACGGTGGCGGGCCGGGGGCTACGAG. Translation gives CASSVLRWRAGGYE. The CDR3 reads in full as CASSVLRWRAGGYEQYF.

Notes on this clone: The read terminates 3 residues before the CDR3 end, so the remaining end is supplied by the germline J gene. The rearrangement uses TRBV5-1 and TRBJ2-3; 7 bases agree with TRBD1. J was trimmed by 1 base and V by 0 bases; bases with no gene match: 2. The CDR3 consists of 15 residues. The germline V gene has CDR1 SGHRS and CDR2 YFSETQ. The DNA read from the CDR3 is TGCGCCAGCAGCTTGGTCACAGGGGGCACAGATACG. The encoded protein is CASSLVTGGTDT. The CDR3 in its entirety is CASSLVTGGTDTQYF.